This TCR beta chain was profiled in a study of cytomegalovirus exposure and HLA in healthy donors. At the level of the study: A data release that came early held 80 million to 95 million unique TCRs from HLA-typed donors.

Germline V CDR1 and CDR2: SQVTM, ANQGSEA. Trimming at V came to 4 bases and at J to 1 base, leaving 8 bases not matched to a gene. The CDR3 contains 15 residues. The PCR had 60 Vbeta and 13 Jbeta primers. TCRdb's copy holds only in-frame clones and misses some; the assay was immunoSEQ multiplex PCR. Seen here are just over 70,000 clones, around 70% observed once, and the top ten hold roughly 10%. This receptor was identified in a human donor in good health. The J gene is TRBJ2-3, the V gene TRBV29-1, with 7 bases that match TRBD2. Sequencing was done on a sample of PBMCs. The CDR3 DNA sequence: TGCAGCGTTGTATTGGGAGGGCCGGGCACAGATACGCAGTATTTT. This sequence encodes CSVVLGGPGTDTQYF.